This paragraph reports one TCR beta chain. This clonotype occurred many times. Its antigen is unknown. Per-base quality was not reported, and no clone a single base away is much larger than it. Hyperthyroidism patients were aged 18 to 65 years and newly diagnosed, with disease duration of less than 2 months. The study excluded patients with uncontrolled infections, other autoimmune diseases, pregnancy or lactation. Clinical symptoms, serum thyroxine and TRAb, thyroid ultrasound, and orbital computed tomography formed the basis for the diagnoses. Blood from progressor patients was collected at the time of first diagnosis with hyperthyroidism, before any ophthalmopathy symptoms had appeared. PBMCs were isolated from about 9.2 ml of fresh peripheral blood by Ficoll-Paque density gradient centrifugation. Progressor patients were initially diagnosed with Graves' hyperthyroidism and developed ophthalmopathy during follow-up. Trizol reagent was used to extract total RNA, and RNA quality was then checked on an Agilent 2100 Bioanalyzer.

Reading the germline V gene gives CDR1 MDHEN and CDR2 SYDVKM. The CDR3, from cysteine to phenylalanine, totals 16 residues. The entry retains the CDR3 DNA only, 48 bases that are in frame from base 1. V has 5 bases trimmed and J has 7 bases trimmed; junction bases matching no gene number 11. TCR beta CDR3 regions were amplified from RNA transcripts. The TCR CDR3 was subjected to a first round of RT-PCR using the HTBI primer set and the Qiagen OneStep RT-PCR kit. Libraries were constructed in a second round of multiplex PCR, after which size selection and purification were performed. Sequencing of the libraries was done on an Illumina HiSeq2000 using paired-end 100 bp reads. As for how the authors treated the data: Raw data were processed with SOAPnuke, discarding reads with adapters, uncalled bases, mean Phred below 15, or no exact constant-primer or identifier match. High-quality paired reads were merged with COPE v1.2.5, and unique nucleotide sequences were defined as clonotypes. MiTCR v1.1 was used to align clonotypes to the IMGT TRBV, TRBD and TRBJ reference segments. Analysis was restricted to V-J combinations with a frequency above 0.0001, which covered roughly 99% of repertoires. The TCS score was defined as the ratio of F50 (clonal expansion) to E x V (chaos), calculated using BLOSUM62-based TCRdist between CDR3 peptides within each V-J. Welch's t-statistics and random forest reduced some 510 V-J features to fewer than 15, which were used in a naive Bayes classifier (R e1071). TCRdb trimmed public reads at Q25 via fastp, called clones via MiXCR and kept in-frame beta chains. Each entry merges the rows of one CDR3 protein and shows their most common DNA and genes. The V and J calls follow TCRdb's processing rather than the paper's. The sample table shows around 350,000 distinct CDR3 sequences, and 15% to 20% are seen once. The top ten clones comprise 34% of the sample.

The sample belongs to a study of T cells in Graves' hyperthyroidism and ophthalmopathy (dated by TCRdb to the late 2010s). A note on the overall study: Peripheral blood samples were taken at initial diagnosis, before any treatment was given. Whether ophthalmopathy could be predicted prospectively was tested in an independent validation cohort made up of approximately 19 hyperthyroidism patients plus 17 patients who later progressed to ophthalmopathy. The study also compared thyroid tissue and blood T-cell repertoires from about six Graves' hyperthyroidism patients. TCR V-J signatures able to tell the groups apart were searched for in a discovery cohort of some 97 patients, of whom more than 40 had Graves' ophthalmopathy and roughly 57 had stable Graves' hyperthyroidism. Once sampling was done, hyperthyroidism patients were given methimazole at a starting dose of 30 mg daily, whereas ophthalmopathy patients were given high-dose intravenous methylprednisolone. For training and testing, the roughly 100 patients in the discovery cohort were randomly divided in a 7:3 ratio. According to the paper, TCR Vbeta CDR3 sequencing was carried out on 135 peripheral blood samples, which came from 40 to 45 ophthalmopathy, 70 to 80 hyperthyroidism and approximately 17 progressor patients. Paper-wide results and their limitations: No statistical method was used to set the sample size in advance, and investigators knew the group allocation. Ophthalmopathy was separated from stable hyperthyroidism by a 13 V-J signature model, with approximately 89% sensitivity and 81% to 83% specificity obtained in cross-validation and 80%/75% obtained in testing. Blood samples also contained most of the expanded thyroid clonotypes (frequency above 0.001), which suggests that blood repertoires may reflect thyroid immune responses. During validation, the model predicted progression to ophthalmopathy a median of approximately 6.5 months ahead of onset, with 70.59% sensitivity and 72.22% specificity.

Sequencing input: blood. This sequence was found in a woman aged 25 to 45 with Graves' hyperthyroidism that later progressed to Graves' ophthalmopathy. The rearrangement joined TRBV28 to TRBJ1-5; TRBD1 aligns with 10 central bases. The DNA reads as follows: TGTGCCAGCAGTCAAGGGGACAGGGGCCCGGGCCAGCCCCAGCATTTT. This gives the protein CASSQGDRGPGQPQHF.